This paragraph reports one TCR beta chain. These data originate in a study of blood T cell repertoires in COVID-19. V was clipped by 5 bases and J by 7 bases; unmatched bases: 5. CDR3 length: 13 amino acids. Germline CDR1 reads LNHDA; CDR2 reads SQIVND (reference sequence). Data came from immunoSEQ multiplex PCR; TCRdb stores just in-frame clones and leaves some out. Of about 290,000 clones listed, roughly nine tenths are singletons. The sequenced material came from peripheral blood. The chain joins TRBV19 to TRBJ1-1; 9 bases align to TRBD1. This clonotype was obtained from a woman younger than 45 with COVID-19, enrolled during active disease. CDR3 sequence: CASSLGTGIEAFF. The CDR3, as DNA: TGTGCCAGTAGTCTAGGGACAGGGATTGAAGCTTTCTTT.